This TCR beta chain came from a study of blood T cell repertoires in COVID-19. Study in general: COVID-19 samples collected from the United States, Italy and Spain covered acute and convalescent phases.

Per the study methods: Estimation of nucleated cell counts relied on the amplification of reference gene primers. Clones were read by immunoSEQ multiplex PCR, and TCRdb kept only the in-frame ones, dropping some. V and J calls and clone size are as listed in that table; D and trimming were resolved from the DNA. The sample contains approximately 310,000 clones, 75% to 90% of which appear only once. CDR3 length: 13 amino acids. Germline CDR1 SGHTA, CDR2 FQGTGA. Losses at the gene ends were 5 bases for V and 6 bases for J; bases not matched to a gene: 6. Across about two dozen US areas, participants ranged in age from 18 to 89 years. Two negative PCRs, clearance, or symptom resolution characterized the recovered Cohort 3 donors.

The chain employs TRBV7-3 and TRBJ1-1; TRBD1 matches at 7 bases. Sequencing was done on a sample of PBMCs or T cells enriched from blood (not recorded which). This sequence originates from a man aged 25-40 years who had recovered from COVID-19. CDR3 loop: CASSVSQGAEAFF. In DNA, the CDR3 is TGTGCCAGCAGCGTAAGCCAGGGGGCTGAAGCTTTCTTT.